The T cell receptor beta chain under discussion was sequenced for a study of T-cell reconstitution after alpha-beta-depleted transplantation in children. Findings of the study overall: Fresh T-cell production supplied most of the T-cell counts and diversity seen one year after transplant. Surviving recipient cells, namely T cells and thymic progenitors, were the source of high day-60 TCRbeta diversity in some patients.

The J segment lost 9 bases and the V segment lost 1 base, leaving 4 bases of the junction unmatched. CDR1 and CDR2 from the germline V gene are SGHNT and YYREEE (reference sequence). The CDR3 runs to 13 residues. The library targeted TCRbeta and was prepared with unique molecular identifiers. MiXCR, run by TCRdb on the PCR reads, gives a single entry per CDR3 protein. This sample has about 980,000 distinct CDR3 sequences, with about 30% found just once. About this clonotype itself: What it binds is unknown.

The clonotype comes from a boy under two years old who had a stem cell transplant for SCID, so the T cells may come from the graft donor. Sequences were derived from PBMCs, mostly from graft donor cells, sampled 360 days after TCRalphabeta/CD19-depleted stem cell transplant. The genes are TRBV5-4 and TRBJ2-1; 7 nucleotides line up with TRBD2. In DNA, the CDR3 is TGTGCCAGCAGCTTGTGGTCTAGCGGTGAGCAGTTCTTC. It codes for CASSLWSSGEQFF.